This passage covers 26 T cell receptor beta chains from one sample sequenced in a study of identical twins. One entry per CDR3 protein results from TCRdb running MiXCR on the 5' RACE reads. The table shows some 900,000 distinct CDR3 sequences, with 10% to 15% occurring only once. These data were also filed under a second study, of yellow fever vaccine responses in identical twins.

Specimen: PBMCs. All receptors derive from a woman aged 18-29 years in good health.

This clonotype showed up many times. V gene TRBV12-3 or TRBV12-4 combines with J gene TRBJ2-7; 9 bases are a match to TRBD2. This CDR3 has 14 residues. The ends lost 6 bases at V and 3 bases at J; junction bases unmatched: 6. CDR3 nucleotide sequence: TGTGCCAGCAGCCTTAGCGGGAGTGGCTACGAGCAGTACTTC. Translated, it gives CASSLSGSGYEQYF.

V usage is TRBV2 and J usage is TRBJ2-2, with D uncertain. The CDR3 length is 14 residues. V shed 4 bases and J shed 1 base, with 7 bases lying between them. Germline CDR1 reads SNHLY; CDR2 reads FYNNEI. CDR3 residues: CASSASENTGELFF. The DNA for the CDR3 is TGTGCCAGCAGTGCGAGCGAGAACACCGGGGAGCTGTTTTTT.

The gene calls are TRBV5-1 and TRBJ2-2, with TRBD1 matching over 8 bases. Trimming took 1 base from V and 6 from J; bases not matched to a gene: 2. This CDR3 is built from 14 residues. Germline CDR1 reads SGHRS; CDR2 reads YFSETQ. Written as DNA, the CDR3 is TGCGCCAGCAGCTTGTCACAGGGGGCCGGGGAGCTGTTTTTT. Translation: CASSLSQGAGELFF.

This clonotype has more than one count but fewer than ten. This chain uses TRBV7-7 with TRBJ2-2, with D possibly TRBD2 on 5 matching bases. In germline, CDR1 is SSHAT, CDR2 FNYEAQ (reference sequence). This CDR3 has 16 amino acids. The V end was cut by 5 bases, the J end by 4 bases, with 17 bases between. CDR3 amino acids: CASSPSIGSLTGELFF. The CDR3 DNA reads as TGTGCCAGCAGCCCAAGTATAGGGAGTCTCACCGGGGAGCTGTTTTTT. The complete variable domain, with remaining parts taken from reference TRBV7-7 and TRBJ2-2, reads GAGVSQSPRYKVTKRGQDVTLRCDPISSHATLYWYQQALGQGPEFLTYFNYEAQPDKSGLPSDRFSAERPEGSISTLTIQRTEQRDSAMYRCASSPSIGSLTGELFFGEGSRLTVL.

V usage is TRBV4-1 and J usage is TRBJ2-7; 10 bases are shared with TRBD2. The V gene's germline CDR1 is MGHRA and CDR2 YSYEKL. The CDR3 runs to 16 residues. V was clipped by 1 base and J by 3 bases; unmatched bases: 6. The DNA for the CDR3 is TGCGCCAGCAGCCAAGCGAGCGGGAGGGCCGGCTACGAGCAGTACTTC. Its translation is CASSQASGRAGYEQYF.

The V gene is TRBV6-2 or TRBV6-3, the J gene TRBJ1-1; D is unresolved. CDR3 size: 15 residues. Trimming stripped 6 bases from V and 4 bases from J, with 18 bases between. CDR1 and CDR2 (germline): MNHEY, SVGEGT. As DNA, the CDR3 is TGTGCCAGCAGCCTGGTGGGTTTAGGTTCCACTGAAGCTTTCTTT. Translation: CASSLVGLGSTEAFF.

The CDR3 DNA reads as TGTGCCAGCAGCCAAGACGAACTAGCGGGACGCCTCACCGGGGAGCTGTTTTTT. Encoded protein: CASSQDELAGRLTGELFF. This rearrangement joins TRBV3-1 to TRBJ2-2, with 10 bases matching TRBD2. Losses at the gene ends were 0 bases for V and 4 bases for J; bases not matched to a gene: 8. This CDR3 is built from 18 residues. Germline values: CDR1 LGHDT, CDR2 YNNKEL (reference sequence).

The rearrangement joins TRBV2 to TRBJ2-5, with D perhaps matching TRBD2 (5 bases). The CDR3 runs 14 residues. Germline V gives CDR1 SNHLY, CDR2 FYNNEI. Between the trimmed V and J ends, which lost 4 bases and 5 bases, there was a span of 14 bases. The CDR3 DNA reads TGTGCCAGCAGTGGGGCAGCGGTGGGCGAGACCCAGTACTTC. Translated: CASSGAAVGETQYF.

A few counts support this clonotype. The chain recombines TRBV5-1 with TRBJ2-1; D ambiguous. V was cut by 2 bases and J by 0 bases, with 9 bases left in between. Germline CDR1 and CDR2: SGHRS and YFSETQ. CDR3 length: 15 amino acids. CDR3 amino acids: CASSFTSSSYNEQFF. Here the CDR3 DNA reads TGCGCCAGCAGCTTCACTTCGAGCTCCTACAATGAGCAGTTCTTC.

This chain links TRBV5-6 with TRBJ2-7; D could derive from TRBD1 or TRBD2 (5 bases each). Trimming pared 4 bases from V and 7 bases from J, leaving 15 bases between. This CDR3 region has 13 residues. CDR1 is SGHDT, CDR2 YYEEEE, per germline. The CDR3 coding sequence is TGTGCCAGCAGCCCGGGGCTCCTTTGTGAGCAGTACTTC. It yields the protein CASSPGLLCEQYF. The whole variable domain, remainder taken from reference TRBV5-6 and TRBJ2-7, is DAGVTQSPTHLIKTRGQQVTLRCSPKSGHDTVSWYQQALGQGPQFIFQYYEEEERQRGNFPDRFSGHQFPNYSSELNVNALLLGDSALYLCASSPGLLCEQYFGPGTRLTVT.

The chain links TRBV12-5 to TRBJ2-2, with D maybe TRBD1 (6 bases). The germline V gene encodes CDR1 LGHNT and CDR2 FRNRAP. There are 22 residues in the CDR3. V was clipped by 0 bases and J by 1 base, with 27 bases between them. CDR3 bases: TGTGCTAGTGGTTTGGTACTTTCTGAGCTTGGGGGCGCACGTTGGAACACCGGGGAGCTGTTTTTT. It is translated as CASGLVLSELGGARWNTGELFF.

This clonotype appeared a few times. J is TRBJ2-7 and V is TRBV29-1; TRBD2 aligns across 8 bases. Germline V gene lookup returns CDR1 SQVTM and CDR2 ANQGSEA. The ends lost 6 bases at V and 1 base at J; junction bases unmatched: 5. The length of the CDR3 is 13 residues. The CDR3 coding sequence is TGCAGCGTCTTAAGCGGGAGTTCCTACGAGCAGTACTTC. This encodes CSVLSGSSYEQYF.

This chain links TRBV7-9 with TRBJ1-1, with D perhaps matching TRBD1 (5 bases). Trimming took 4 bases from V and 5 from J, leaving 14 bases between them. Germline values: CDR1 SEHNR, CDR2 FQNEAQ (reference sequence). CDR3 length equals 14 residues. CDR3 protein: CASSSGNTRTEAFF. The CDR3 coding sequence is TGTGCCAGCAGCTCAGGGAACACTCGTACTGAAGCTTTCTTT.

This clonotype was seen a few times. The chain has TRBV5-1 and TRBJ2-2; D gene ambiguous. This CDR3 contains 13 residues. Per the germline V gene, CDR1 is SGHRS and CDR2 is YFSETQ. Trimming stripped 6 bases from V and 6 bases from J, with 12 bases between. This CDR3 is CASNAPGPGELFF. The CDR3 coding sequence is TGCGCCAGCAACGCCCCGGGCCCCGGGGAGCTGTTTTTT.

This clonotype was seen many times. The rearrangement uses TRBV12-3 or TRBV12-4 and TRBJ2-1, with 11 bases identical to TRBD2. The J segment lost 3 bases and the V segment lost 6 bases, leaving 7 bases of the junction unmatched. The CDR3 totals 16 residues. The CDR3 sequence is CASRAGTSGYYNEQFF. CDR3 DNA sequence: TGTGCCAGCAGGGCCGGGACTAGCGGATACTACAATGAGCAGTTCTTC.

There are many counts of this clonotype. The genes are TRBV28 and TRBJ2-3; maybe TRBD2 (5 bases). Deletions cut 3 bases from V and 0 bases from J, with 16 bases between. Germline CDR1 is MDHEN and CDR2 is SYDVKM. The CDR3 is 17 residues long. The chain's CDR3 is CASSFFPAVFSTDTQYF. The CDR3 DNA reads TGTGCCAGCAGTTTTTTCCCAGCGGTATTTAGCACAGATACGCAGTATTTT.

In its sample, this clonotype was seen a few times. The rearrangement uses TRBV12-3 or TRBV12-4 and TRBJ1-1; maybe TRBD1 (5 bases). The CDR3 runs 15 residues. The V and J ends lost 2 bases and 3 bases respectively, with 13 bases between them. The CDR3 nucleotides read TGTGCCAGCAGTTTAACAGGAGTGGGGCACACTGAAGCTTTCTTT. Amino acid sequence: CASSLTGVGHTEAFF.

The CDR3 bases are TGTGCCAGCAGCTTAACACCCCTATCCCCTCGGAGGGGGTCCCACGAGCAGTACTTC. Its protein product is CASSLTPLSPRRGSHEQYF. The rearrangement links TRBV7-6 to TRBJ2-7, with D perhaps assigned TRBD1 or TRBD2 (6 bases each). The germline V gene has CDR1 SGHVS and CDR2 FNYEAQ. This CDR3 comprises 19 residues. Trimming cost V 2 bases and J 5 bases, with 28 bases left between them.

This clonotype was recorded at least ten times. The rearrangement links TRBV5-1 to TRBJ2-1; D might be TRBD1 (6 bases). The CDR3 loop spans 13 amino acids. V was cut by 4 bases and J by 9 bases, with 14 bases left in between. The germline gives CDR1 SGHRS, CDR2 YFSETQ. This CDR3 reads CASSPTGRGEQFF. The CDR3 bases are TGCGCCAGCAGCCCGACAGGCCGTGGTGAGCAGTTCTTC.

This clonotype has more than one count but fewer than ten. This chain uses TRBV29-1 with TRBJ1-2; D is uncertain. Trimming left V 3 bases short and J 3 bases short, with 8 bases between. The germline V gene encodes CDR1 SQVTM and CDR2 ANQGSEA. The CDR3 runs to 12 residues. CDR3 in amino acids: CSVDVGDYGYTF. In DNA, the CDR3 is TGCAGCGTTGATGTTGGGGACTATGGCTACACCTTC.

This clonotype was counted between two and nine times. This chain connects TRBV2 to TRBJ2-7, with 10 nucleotides matching TRBD1. This CDR3 has 16 amino acids. Germline loops: CDR1 SNHLY, CDR2 FYNNEI. J was trimmed by 6 bases and V by 5 bases; bases with no gene match: 13. The CDR3 loop is CASSPYSRTGGGEQYF. CDR3 nucleotides: TGTGCCAGCAGTCCATACTCCCGGACAGGGGGAGGCGAGCAGTACTTC.

The chain uses TRBV20-1 and TRBJ2-7; 8 nucleotides align to TRBD1. The CDR3 length is 12 residues. The germline V gene encodes CDR1 DFQATT and CDR2 SNEGSKA (reference sequence). In DNA form, the CDR3 reads TGCATAGGACAGGGTGGGACCTACGAGCAGTACGTC. Translating gives CIGQGGTYEQYV.

This clonotype was seen only a few times. The rearrangement links TRBV12-3 or TRBV12-4 to TRBJ2-1, with 8 bases that match TRBD2. The CDR3 totals 20 residues. The junction had 15 bases not matched to a gene; V was cut back by 2 bases and J by 0 bases. The CDR3 loop reads CASSLISGSSTVRSYNEQFF. DNA of the CDR3: TGTGCCAGCAGTTTAATCAGCGGGAGCTCCACGGTTCGCTCCTACAATGAGCAGTTCTTC.

This clonotype has just one count. The chain carries TRBV7-9 and TRBJ2-1, with 8 nucleotides matching TRBD1. This CDR3 comprises 15 residues. Germline values: CDR1 SEHNR, CDR2 FQNEAQ (reference sequence). V dropped 4 bases and J dropped 8; count of bases not matched to a gene: 10. As DNA, the CDR3 is TGTGCCAGCAGCTCTAGAAGACAGGGGAACGATGAGCAGTTCTTC. The encoded protein is CASSSRRQGNDEQFF.

This clonotype showed up many times. V gene TRBV4-1 combines with J gene TRBJ2-1, with a weak D call TRBD1 (6 bases). Germline V CDR1 and CDR2: MGHRA, YSYEKL. The CDR3 loop spans 15 amino acids. V was cut by 0 bases and J by 9 bases, with 15 bases left in between. CDR3: CASSQEFQGPGEQFF. The CDR3 DNA sequence: TGCGCCAGCAGCCAAGAATTTCAGGGGCCGGGTGAGCAGTTCTTC.

This clonotype occurred a few times. The chain combines TRBV6-1 with TRBJ2-1, with 9 positions matching TRBD1. This CDR3 contains 15 residues. The V segment lost 2 bases and the J segment 12 bases; nucleotides outside the gene matches: 11. The V gene's germline CDR1 is MNHNS and CDR2 SASEGT. This chain's CDR3 is CASSEYLTGGAGQFF. The CDR3 DNA sequence: TGTGCCAGCAGTGAATATCTCACAGGGGGCGCGGGGCAGTTCTTC.